The 15 T cell receptor beta chains listed next were all sequenced from one sample in a study of breast tumors, draining lymph nodes, adjacent tissues. TCRdb processed the multiplex PCR reads anew with MiXCR; each CDR3 protein has one entry. The sample lists about 13,000 distinct CDR3 sequences; roughly half were seen once. The sequenced sample consisted of tumor-adjacent breast tissue. The receptors were gathered from a female donor with breast cancer. Some clones in this sample may be carry-over from other donors' samples.

The sample holds many counts of this clonotype. Since a much larger clone is just one base distant, this may be a read error. The rearrangement links TRBV5-8 to TRBJ1-2; D is possibly TRBD1 (6 bases). Trimming removed 1 base at V and 4 bases at J, with 8 bases between. The CDR3 runs to 13 residues. CDR1 is SGHTS and CDR2 is YDEGEE in the germline V gene. The CDR3 loop is CASSLNRAYGYTF. The CDR3 region has the DNA TGTGCCAGCAGCTTGAACAGGGCCTATGGCTACACCTTC.

The J gene is TRBJ2-3, the V gene TRBV7-3, with D possibly TRBD2 on 5 matching bases. The V and J ends lost 1 base and 6 bases respectively, with 14 bases between them. Germline lookup yields CDR1 SGHTA and CDR2 FQGTGA. CDR3 length: 15 amino acids. The CDR3 bases are TGTGCCAGCAGCTTAAGCGGACTGACGCTGGATACGCAGTATTTT. Residues: CASSLSGLTLDTQYF. Filled out from reference TRBV7-3 and TRBJ2-3, the complete variable domain reads GAGVSQTPSNKVTEKGKYVELRCDPISGHTALYWYRQSLGQGPEFLIYFQGTGAADDSGLPNDRFFAVRPEGSVSTLKIQRTERGDSAVYLCASSLSGLTLDTQYFGPGTRLTVL.

The chain combines TRBV7-2 with TRBJ1-6, with D possibly being TRBD1 (6 bases). Germline values: CDR1 SGHTA, CDR2 FQGNSA. The V gene lost 5 bases and the J gene lost 0 bases, with 14 bases spanning the gap. The CDR3 is 17 residues long. The CDR3 DNA sequence: TGTGCCAGCAGCCACAACCAGGGGAGCTCCTATAATTCACCCCTCCACTTT. This translates into CASSHNQGSSYNSPLHF.

This clonotype is judged medium-sized. The chain has TRBV5-1 and TRBJ2-3; D unresolved. The CDR3 is made up of 15 amino acids. With 0 bases removed from V and 5 bases from J, the gap between germline ends came to 13 bases. Looked up from germline, CDR1 is SGHRS and CDR2 is YFSETQ. The CDR3 DNA reads as TGCGCCAGCAGCTTGGCAGGACGAGATCGAGATACGCAGTATTTT. Translated: CASSLAGRDRDTQYF.

At least ten counts were recorded for this clonotype. The genes are TRBV19 and TRBJ1-5; a weak D match, TRBD1 (5 bases). Trimming shortened V by 3 bases and J by 6 bases, and 15 bases separated the two germline ends. CDR3 length: 15 amino acids. Germline V gene lookup returns CDR1 LNHDA and CDR2 SQIVND (reference sequence). The CDR3: CASSIGTRDFQPQHF. Here the CDR3 DNA reads TGTGCCAGTAGTATTGGGACGAGGGACTTTCAGCCCCAGCATTTT.

The chain has TRBV4-1 and TRBJ2-7, with 13 bases fitting TRBD2. The CDR3 is 16 residues long. Germline V lookup: CDR1 MGHRA, CDR2 YSYEKL. V shed 5 bases and J 4 bases; nucleotides not matched to a gene: 8. CDR3 in DNA: TGCGCCAGCAGCTTCCGACTAGCGGGGGGAGGATACGAGCAGTACTTC. It codes for CASSFRLAGGGYEQYF.

The chain recombines TRBV20-1 with TRBJ2-5; 12 bases are a match to TRBD2. The CDR3 contains 15 residues. With V trimmed by 4 bases and J by 5 bases, 8 bases remained unmatched. Germline V gene data show CDR1 as DFQATT and CDR2 as SNEGSKA (reference sequence). CDR3 DNA sequence: TGCAGTGCTACTAGCGGGAGGGGGGATTTGGAGACCCAGTACTTC. Translated: CSATSGRGDLETQYF.

There are many counts of this clonotype. A single base separates this from a much larger clone, so it may be a read error. CDR3 sequence reads: CASSWGGQGGETQHF. The CDR3 bases are TGTGCCAGCAGCTGGGGGGGACAGGGTGGCGAGACCCAGCACTTC. The chain employs TRBV7-3 and TRBJ2-5, with 9 bases identical to TRBD1. Germline CDR1 and CDR2: SGHTA and FQGTGA. This CDR3 is built from 15 residues.

This rearrangement joins TRBV20-1 to TRBJ2-1, with TRBD2 matching 10 bases. Germline values: CDR1 DFQATT, CDR2 SNEGSKA (reference sequence). Germline trimming cut 5 bases from V and 6 bases from J; bases unmatched to any gene: 4. The CDR3 contains 13 residues. CDR3 DNA: TGCAGTGCTTATGCTAGCGGGAGCAATGAGCAGTTCTTC. It specifies CSAYASGSNEQFF.

The J gene is TRBJ1-3, the V gene TRBV11-2, with D unclear. The CDR3 contains 12 residues. V was pared by 6 bases and J by 3 bases, with 6 bases between. Per the germline V gene, CDR1 is SGHAT and CDR2 is FQNNGV. Here the CDR3 reads CASSTIGNTIYF. CDR3 nucleotide sequence: TGTGCCAGCAGTACAATTGGAAACACCATATATTTT. The full variable domain, its missing parts supplied by reference TRBV11-2 and TRBJ1-3, is EAGVAQSPRYKIIEKRQSVAFWCNPISGHATLYWYQQILGQGPKLLIQFQNNGVVDDSQLPKDRFSAERLKGVDSTLKIQPAKLEDSAVYLCASSTIGNTIYFGEGSWLTVV.

Remarks on this clonotype: Since no conserved phenylalanine or tryptophan closes the CDR3, a read error is the likely cause. The rearrangement uses TRBV29-1 and TRBJ1-3, with D tentatively TRBD1 (6 bases). The germline V gene has CDR1 SQVTM and CDR2 ANQGSEA. The V end was cut by 5 bases, the J end by 0 bases, with 8 bases between. The CDR3 has 13 amino acids. CDR3 residues: CSVWTDSGNTIYL. The CDR3 DNA reads as TGCAGCGTTTGGACAGACTCTGGAAACACCATATATCTT.

The sample holds a few counts of this clonotype. A much larger clone lies one base from this, so it may be a read error. V is TRBV6-6 and J is TRBJ2-1; the D is unclear. In germline, CDR1 is MNHNY, CDR2 SVGAGI (reference sequence). The CDR3 sequence is 12 residues long. The chain's CDR3 is CASSHSVNERFF. The CDR3 DNA follows: TGTGCCAGCAGTCACTCGGTTAATGAGCGGTTCTTC.

Of note for this clonotype: No DNA is shown, since the ends of the CDR3 on it are uncertain; the CDR3 is the one TCRdb lists. This rearrangement joins TRBV9 to TRBJ2-2; the DNA was not compared with TRBD1, the D call given in the table. The CDR3 length is 23 residues, termini included. Germline V lookup: CDR1 SGDLS, CDR2 YYNGEE. This CDR3 is CASTPVGGADTQYFGPGTGELFF.

In its sample, this clonotype ranks as medium-sized. The J gene is TRBJ2-1, the V gene TRBV20-1; D gene unclear. The CDR3 is made up of 13 amino acids. The germline gives CDR1 DFQATT, CDR2 SNEGSKA (reference sequence). Trimming took 3 bases from V and 3 from J, leaving 9 bases between them. The CDR3 reads CSASLGGYNEQFF. The CDR3 coding sequence is TGCAGTGCTAGCCTAGGTGGCTACAATGAGCAGTTCTTC.

This clonotype is deemed medium-sized (0.01 to 0.1%). The chain is built from TRBV9 and TRBJ2-1, with 9 positions matching TRBD2. The V gene end was trimmed by 2 bases and the J gene end by 8 bases; junction bases not matched to a gene: 8. This CDR3 comprises 15 residues. Germline V gives CDR1 SGDLS, CDR2 YYNGEE. The CDR3 bases are TGTGCCAGCAGCGTCCCGACTAGCGGTGTCGATGAGCAGTTCTTC. Its protein product is CASSVPTSGVDEQFF. Based on the CDR3 plus reference TRBV9 and TRBJ2-1, the full variable domain is DSGVTQTPKHLITATGQRVTLRCSPRSGDLSVYWYQQSLDQGLQFLIQYYNGEERAKGNILERFSAQQFPDLHSELNLSSLELGDSALYFCASSVPTSGVDEQFFGPGTRLTVL.